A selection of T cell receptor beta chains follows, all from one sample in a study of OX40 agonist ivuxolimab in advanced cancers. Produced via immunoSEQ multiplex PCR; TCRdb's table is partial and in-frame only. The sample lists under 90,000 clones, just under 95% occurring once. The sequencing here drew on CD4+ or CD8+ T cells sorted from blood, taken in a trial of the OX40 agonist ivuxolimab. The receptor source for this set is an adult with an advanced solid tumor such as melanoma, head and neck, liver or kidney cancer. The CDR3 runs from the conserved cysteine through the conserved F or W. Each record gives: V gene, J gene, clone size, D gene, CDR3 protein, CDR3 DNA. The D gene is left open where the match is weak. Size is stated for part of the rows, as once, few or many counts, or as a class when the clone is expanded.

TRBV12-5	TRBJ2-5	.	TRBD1	CASGPGTGVLETQYF	TGTGCTAGTGGTCCCGGGACAGGGGTTTTAGAGACCCAGTACTTC
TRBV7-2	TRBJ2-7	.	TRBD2	CASSLRAGGGQSYEQYF	TGTGCCAGCAGCTTACGGGCCGGGGGGGGGCAATCCTACGAGCAGTACTTC
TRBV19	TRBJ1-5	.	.	CASREISSPGGGNQPQHF	TGTGCCAGTAGAGAGATCAGCAGCCCGGGAGGCGGCAATCAGCCCCAGCATTTT
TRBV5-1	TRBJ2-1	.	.	CASSLGPDNEQFF	TGCGCCAGCAGCTTGGGACCGGACAATGAGCAGTTCTTC
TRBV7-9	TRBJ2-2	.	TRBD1	CASSFSFDRGSGELFF	TGTGCCAGCAGCTTTTCTTTCGACAGGGGGTCCGGGGAGCTGTTTTTT
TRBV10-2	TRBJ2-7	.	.	CASTYNYEQYF	TGCGCCAGCACCTATAACTACGAGCAGTACTTC
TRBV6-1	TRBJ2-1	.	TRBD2	CASSERGGSYNEQFF	TGTGCCAGCAGTGAGCGGGGGGGCTCCTACAATGAGCAGTTCTTC
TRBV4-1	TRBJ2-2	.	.	CASSHGHSTGELFF	TGCGCCAGCAGCCATGGACACTCCACCGGGGAGCTGTTTTTT
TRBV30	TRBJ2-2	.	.	CAWSESLFRELFF	TGTGCCTGGAGTGAATCCCTCTTTAGGGAGCTGTTTTTT
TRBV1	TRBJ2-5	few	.	CTIRGAGGSVETQYF	TGCACCATCAGGGGGGCGGGGGGCAGTGTAGAGACCCAGTACTTC
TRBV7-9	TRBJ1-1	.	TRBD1	CASSFPREQGAFF	TGTGCCAGCAGCTTCCCGAGGGAACAGGGGGCTTTCTTT
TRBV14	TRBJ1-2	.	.	CASSQPPSGGRIYGYTF	TGTGCCAGCAGCCAACCCCCCAGCGGGGGTCGTATCTATGGCTACACCTTC
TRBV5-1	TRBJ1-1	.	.	CASRAGLGALNTEAFF	TGCGCCAGCCGGGCCGGGCTCGGGGCTTTGAACACTGAAGCTTTCTTT
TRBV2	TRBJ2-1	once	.	CASRQNNEQFF	TGTGCCAGCAGACAGAACAATGAGCAGTTCTTC
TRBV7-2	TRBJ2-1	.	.	CASSLAATRGLDEQFF	TGTGCCAGCAGCTTAGCGGCGACTAGGGGGCTCGATGAGCAGTTCTTC
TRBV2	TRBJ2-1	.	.	CASRLTSGGEQFF	TGTGCCAGCAGGCTAACTAGTGGCGGTGAGCAGTTCTTC
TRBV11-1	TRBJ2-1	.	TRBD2	CASSRELAGANNEQFF	TGTGCCAGCAGCCGAGAACTAGCGGGGGCAAACAATGAGCAGTTCTTC
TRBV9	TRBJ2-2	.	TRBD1	CASSPDRDRGTGELFF	TGTGCCAGCAGTCCAGACCGGGACAGGGGCACCGGGGAGCTGTTTTTT
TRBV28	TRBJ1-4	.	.	CASLRGGTNEKLFF	TGTGCCAGCTTGAGAGGGGGGACTAATGAAAAACTGTTTTTT
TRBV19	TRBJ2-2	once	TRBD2	CASTSGGALFTGELFF	TGTGCCAGTACTAGCGGGGGGGCCTTATTCACCGGGGAGCTGTTTTTT
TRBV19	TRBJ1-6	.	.	CASSIIKTDTYSSYNSPLHF	TGTGCCAGTAGTATTATAAAGACCGACACTTATAGCTCCTATAATTCACCCCTCCACTTT
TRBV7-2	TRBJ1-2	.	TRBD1	CASSLSQGANYGYTF	TGTGCCAGCAGCTTATCACAGGGGGCCAACTATGGCTACACCTTC
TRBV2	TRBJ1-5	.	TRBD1	CASRGQGGSQPQHF	TGTGCCAGCAGAGGACAGGGCGGGAGTCAGCCCCAGCATTTT
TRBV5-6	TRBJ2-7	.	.	CASSLKGWEQYF	TGTGCCAGCAGCTTGAAGGGTTGGGAGCAGTACTTC
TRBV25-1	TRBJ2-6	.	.	CASTYPGANVLTF	TGTGCCAGCACCTACCCTGGGGCCAACGTCCTGACTTTC
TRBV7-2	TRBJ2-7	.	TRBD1	CASSPSGTGRYEQYF	TGTGCCAGCAGCCCGTCAGGGACAGGGAGATACGAGCAGTACTTC
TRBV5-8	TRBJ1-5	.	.	CASSLPTEFNQPQHF	TGTGCCAGCAGCCTACCGACAGAATTCAATCAGCCCCAGCATTTT
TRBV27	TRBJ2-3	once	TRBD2	CASSDEGRGHKYF	TGTGCCAGCAGTGACGAAGGGAGGGGCCACAAGTATTTT
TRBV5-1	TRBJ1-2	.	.	CASRNDGGANYGYTF	TGCGCCAGCAGAAATGATGGAGGAGCTAACTATGGCTACACCTTC
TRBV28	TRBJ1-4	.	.	CASSLKAGANEKLFF	TGTGCCAGCAGTTTGAAGGCAGGGGCCAATGAAAAACTGTTTTTT
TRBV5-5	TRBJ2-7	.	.	CASSPTPSSSYEQYF	TGTGCCAGCAGCCCGACACCGTCAAGCTCCTACGAGCAGTACTTC
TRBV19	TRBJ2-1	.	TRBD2	CASSIRLAGANEQFF	TGTGCCAGTAGTATTCGGCTAGCGGGAGCCAATGAGCAGTTCTTC
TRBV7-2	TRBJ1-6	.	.	CASSLGGTNYNSPLHF	TGTGCCAGCAGCTTAGGCGGGACAAATTATAATTCACCCCTCCACTTT
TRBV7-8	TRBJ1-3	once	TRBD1	CASSLTGVGNTIYF	TGTGCCAGCAGCCTGACAGGGGTAGGAAACACCATATATTTT
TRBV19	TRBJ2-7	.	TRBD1	CASSLSGTGAHEQYF	TGTGCCAGTAGCCTATCCGGGACAGGGGCCCACGAGCAGTACTTC
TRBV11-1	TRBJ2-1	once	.	CASSLYWESSNEQFF	TGTGCCAGCAGCTTATATTGGGAATCTAGCAATGAGCAGTTCTTC
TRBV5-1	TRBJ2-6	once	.	CASSLVIGGANVLTF	TGCGCCAGCAGCTTGGTAATTGGGGGGGCCAACGTCCTGACTTTC
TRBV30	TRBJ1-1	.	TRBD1	CAWGTGPNTEAFF	TGTGCCTGGGGGACAGGCCCGAACACTGAAGCTTTCTTT
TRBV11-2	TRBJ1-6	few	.	CASTSLGSKNSPLHF	TGTGCCAGCACATCCCTTGGGTCGAAGAATTCACCCCTCCACTTT
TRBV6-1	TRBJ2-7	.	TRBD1	CASSEAGQAPSYEQYF	TGTGCCAGCAGTGAGGCGGGACAGGCGCCCTCCTACGAGCAGTACTTC
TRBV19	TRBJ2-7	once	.	CADAEIGNEQYF	TGTGCTGATGCGGAAATCGGCAACGAGCAGTACTTC
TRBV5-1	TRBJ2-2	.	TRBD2	CASSLVSGGYTGELFF	TGCGCCAGCAGCTTGGTTAGCGGGGGGTACACCGGGGAGCTGTTTTTT
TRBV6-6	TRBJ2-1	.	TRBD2	CASSNSGGAWNEQFF	TGTGCCAGCAGTAATAGCGGGGGGGCCTGGAATGAGCAGTTCTTC
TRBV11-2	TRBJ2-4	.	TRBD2	CASSILALAKNIQYF	TGTGCCAGCAGCATACTAGCGTTGGCCAAAAACATTCAGTACTTC
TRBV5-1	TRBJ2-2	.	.	CASSDTRVFDTGELFF	TGCGCCAGCAGCGATACTAGGGTTTTCGACACCGGGGAGCTGTTTTTT
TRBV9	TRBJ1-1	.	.	CASSRRDISSQAFF	TGTGCCAGCAGCCGCCGGGACATTAGTAGCCAGGCTTTCTTT
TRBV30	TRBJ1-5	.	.	CAWTRTANQPQHF	TGTGCCTGGACCCGGACAGCGAATCAGCCCCAGCATTTT
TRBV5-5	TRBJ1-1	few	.	CASSFSSNTEAFF	TGTGCCAGCAGCTTTTCATCTAACACTGAAGCTTTCTTT
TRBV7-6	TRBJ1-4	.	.	CASSPALGGTNEKLFF	TGTGCCAGCAGCCCGGCACTAGGGGGGACTAATGAAAAACTGTTTTTT
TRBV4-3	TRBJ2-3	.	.	CASSQNPTLTDTQYF	TGCGCCAGCAGCCAAAATCCGACTCTCACAGATACGCAGTATTTT
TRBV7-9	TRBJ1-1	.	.	CASSLASGGVFTEAFF	TGTGCCAGCAGCTTAGCGAGCGGCGGCGTATTCACTGAAGCTTTCTTT
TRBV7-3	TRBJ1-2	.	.	CASSNNERYGQNYGYTF	TGTGCCAGCAGCAATAATGAACGGTACGGCCAGAACTATGGCTACACCTTC
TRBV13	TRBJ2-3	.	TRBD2	CASSSSGTDTQYF	TGTGCCAGCAGCTCTAGCGGAACAGATACGCAGTATTTT
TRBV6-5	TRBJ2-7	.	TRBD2	CASSYGIAGGYEQYF	TGTGCCAGCAGTTACGGGATAGCGGGGGGTTACGAGCAGTACTTC
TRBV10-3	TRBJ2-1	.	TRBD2	CAISESGKRDTNEQFF	TGTGCCATCAGTGAGTCGGGAAAGCGGGATACAAATGAGCAGTTCTTC
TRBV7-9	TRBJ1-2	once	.	CASSHTGPPPNYGYTF	TGTGCCAGCAGCCATACCGGACCGCCGCCTAACTATGGCTACACCTTC
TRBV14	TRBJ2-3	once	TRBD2	CASSQEVGTSGTDTQYF	TGTGCCAGCAGCCAAGAAGTTGGGACTAGCGGCACAGATACGCAGTATTTT
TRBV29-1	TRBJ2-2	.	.	CSVGTMGNTGELFF	TGCAGCGTGGGGACGATGGGGAACACCGGGGAGCTGTTTTTT
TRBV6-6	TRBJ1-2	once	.	CASSQDYGYTF	TGTGCCAGCAGTCAGGACTATGGCTACACCTTC
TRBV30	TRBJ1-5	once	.	CAWAARGGRNQPQHF	TGTGCCTGGGCCGCGAGGGGAGGTCGCAATCAGCCCCAGCATTTT